These 27 T cell receptor beta chains were all obtained from the same sample, sequenced in a study of identical twins. One entry per CDR3 protein, called by TCRdb with MiXCR from the 5' RACE reads. Found here are approximately 1.8 million distinct CDR3 sequences, around a third of them singletons; the top ten hold approximately 0.29%. The sequencing sample was made of cord blood. These receptors were taken from a newborn girl in good health.

The CDR3: CASSLDGTTYEQYF. As DNA, the CDR3 is TGTGCCAGCAGCTTAGATGGCACCACCTACGAGCAGTACTTC. The rearrangement links TRBV7-9 to TRBJ2-7; D not resolved. Looked up from germline, CDR1 is SEHNR and CDR2 is FQNEAQ (reference sequence). This CDR3 is built from 14 residues. Trimming took off 1 base at V and 2 bases at J, with 9 bases between the two ends.

V and J are TRBV6-1 and TRBJ2-2; D not resolved. Germline values: CDR1 MNHNS, CDR2 SASEGT. Trimming cost V 11 bases and J 3 bases, with 10 bases left between them. The CDR3 contains 12 residues. CDR3 nucleotides: TGTGCCCGATCGACTGACACCGGGGAGCTGTTTTTT. Translating it yields CARSTDTGELFF.

There are a few counts of this clonotype. The CDR3 sequence: CSVVRTSGGYEQYF. The CDR3 DNA sequence: TGCAGCGTTGTTAGGACTAGCGGGGGCTACGAGCAGTACTTC. The J gene is TRBJ2-7, the V gene TRBV29-1; 13 bases agree with TRBD2. The CDR3 is 14 amino acids. Per germline, CDR1 SQVTM and CDR2 ANQGSEA. Trimming removed 4 bases from V and 3 bases from J; junction bases left unmatched: 3.

This clonotype was found a few times. The chain combines TRBV7-2 with TRBJ1-5; D gene uncertain. This CDR3 contains 15 residues. Germline values: CDR1 SGHTA, CDR2 FQGNSA. V shed 3 bases and J shed 5 bases, with 14 bases lying between them. In nucleotides, the CDR3 is TGTGCCAGCAGCTTTACGCGAGGGTTCGATCAGCCCCAGCATTTT. Amino acid sequence: CASSFTRGFDQPQHF.

The chain is built from TRBV29-1 and TRBJ1-4; D might be TRBD1 (5 bases). With 8 bases removed from V and 0 bases from J, the gap between germline ends came to 10 bases. CDR3 length equals 13 residues. Germline values: CDR1 SQVTM, CDR2 ANQGSEA. The CDR3 reads CSTQGSTNEKLFF. For the CDR3, the DNA is TGCAGCACCCAGGGTTCAACTAATGAAAAACTGTTTTTT.

This rearrangement joins TRBV10-3 to TRBJ2-3; TRBD2 agrees at 11 bases. There are 16 residues in the CDR3. Germline V gene sequence: CDR1 ENHRY, CDR2 SYGVKD. J was trimmed by 2 bases and V by 7 bases; bases with no gene match: 8. The CDR3 bases are TGTGCCATCATGGGGACTAGCGGAGACATCACAGATACGCAGTATTTT. Translation gives CAIMGTSGDITDTQYF.

This clonotype showed up many times. The chain is built from TRBV29-1 and TRBJ2-1; TRBD1 matches 7 bases. The CDR3 contains 14 residues. V lost 5 bases to trimming and J lost 2 bases; unmatched junction nucleotides: 6. Looked up from germline, CDR1 is SQVTM and CDR2 is ANQGSEA. The CDR3 nucleotides read TGCAGCGTTTTCGAACAGGGGACCTACAATGAGCAGTTCTTC. Amino acid sequence: CSVFEQGTYNEQFF.

In this sample, this clonotype turned up a few times. This chain links TRBV27 with TRBJ1-1; 8 bases match TRBD1. CDR1 and CDR2 (germline): MNHEY, SMNVEV (reference sequence). The CDR3 covers 17 residues. The junction had 17 bases not matched to a gene; V was cut back by 4 bases and J by 7 bases. CDR3 nucleotides: TGTGCCAGCAGTTCCTTTCGCGACAGGGGTATGGGGCGTGAAGCTTTCTTT. As protein: CASSSFRDRGMGREAFF.

With respect to this clonotype: A junction boundary mismatches the germline segment, possibly from a read error. The gene calls are TRBV4-2 and TRBJ2-1; D perhaps matches TRBD1 (5 bases). The germline V gene has CDR1 LGHNA and CDR2 YNFKEQ. The CDR3 sequence is 13 residues long. The CDR3 nucleotides are TGTGCCAGCGGCCAAGACTGGGGCGATGAGCAGTTCTTC. Protein: CASGQDWGDEQFF.

This clonotype came up a few times. The chain combines TRBV20-1 with TRBJ2-3, with D perhaps TRBD2 (6 bases). The CDR3 runs to 16 residues. Germline V gene data show CDR1 as DFQATT and CDR2 as SNEGSKA (reference sequence). With 0 bases removed from V and 6 bases from J, the gap between germline ends came to 19 bases. CDR3 DNA sequence: TGCAGTGCTAGAGATTGGGGCGGGATACGATCGGATACGCAGTATTTT. Encoded protein: CSARDWGGIRSDTQYF.

The rearrangement joins TRBV7-9 to TRBJ2-1; D perhaps matches TRBD2 (6 bases). The CDR3 is 15 amino acids. Trimming removed 2 bases from V and 3 bases from J, with 11 bases in between. In germline, CDR1 is SEHNR, CDR2 FQNEAQ (reference sequence). The DNA of the CDR3 is TGTGCCAGCAGCTTAAAACTAGCCAGCTACAATGAGCAGTTCTTC. This translates into CASSLKLASYNEQFF.

This clonotype was recorded at least ten times. The chain links TRBV27 to TRBJ2-7; D is uncertain. CDR3 length: 13 amino acids. The germline V gene encodes CDR1 MNHEY and CDR2 SMNVEV (reference sequence). Trimming stripped 4 bases from V and 5 bases from J, with 12 bases between. DNA of the CDR3: TGTGCCAGCAGTTCCGTTATTGGCCACGAGCAGTACTTC. Amino acids: CASSSVIGHEQYF.

This clonotype has a handful of counts. V and J are TRBV15 and TRBJ2-7; 9 bases line up with TRBD2. Germline CDR1 and CDR2: LNHNV and YYDKDF (reference sequence). Unmatched junction bases numbered 12, after V lost 2 bases and J lost 7 bases. This CDR3 comprises 16 residues. The CDR3: CATSRYNGGGVGEQYF. Here the CDR3 DNA reads TGTGCCACCAGCAGATATAATGGCGGGGGGGTTGGGGAGCAGTACTTC.

A single count supports this clonotype. Compared with germline, one end of the junction differs, possibly owing to a read error. This rearrangement joins TRBV7-6 to TRBJ2-7; TRBD2 matches at 8 bases. This CDR3 has 16 amino acids. Germline V gene data show CDR1 as SGHVS and CDR2 as FNYEAQ. CDR3 sequence reads: CASGLRFGTSSYEQYF. The CDR3 region has the DNA TGTGCCAGCGGCTTAAGATTTGGGACTAGCTCCTACGAGCAGTACTTC.

Of note for this clonotype: A read error may explain this, as a much larger clone is one base away. The genes are TRBV6-5 and TRBJ1-2; TRBD1 matches at 8 bases. CDR3 length: 16 amino acids. Germline lookup yields CDR1 MNHEY and CDR2 SVGAGI. CDR3 DNA sequence: TGTGCCAGCAGTCCCGGGACAGGAGCTACTAACTGTGGCTACACCTTC. Residues: CASSPGTGATNCGYTF.

This clonotype has a handful of counts. This chain joins TRBV6-1 and TRBJ2-7; D is possibly TRBD2 (5 bases). The CDR3 is 15 residues long. The germline V gene encodes CDR1 MNHNS and CDR2 SASEGT. V lost 6 bases and J lost 4, with 19 bases in between. The chain's CDR3 is CASRTEWRRTYEQYF. DNA for the CDR3: TGTGCCAGCAGAACGGAGTGGAGGCGAACATACGAGCAGTACTTC.

The V call is TRBV20-1, the J call TRBJ2-7; the match to TRBD1 covers 7 bases. Germline V lookup: CDR1 DFQATT, CDR2 SNEGSKA (reference sequence). The ends lost 0 bases at V and 5 bases at J; junction bases unmatched: 7. The CDR3 is made up of 14 amino acids. CDR3 DNA: TGCAGTGCTAGAGATCCCACAGGGGCCGACGAGCAGTACTTC. Its protein is CSARDPTGADEQYF.

There are a few counts of this clonotype. The chain uses TRBV5-1 and TRBJ2-3; perhaps D is TRBD1 or TRBD2 (5 bases each). Trimming took off 4 bases at V and 3 bases at J, with 18 bases between the two ends. The germline gives CDR1 SGHRS, CDR2 YFSETQ. This CDR3 has 16 residues. This CDR3 reads CASSVDPRGVTDTQYF. The DNA for the CDR3 is TGCGCCAGCAGCGTAGACCCTAGAGGGGTGACAGATACGCAGTATTTT.

The J gene is TRBJ1-1, the V gene TRBV11-2; D is perhaps TRBD1 (6 bases). CDR3 length: 14 amino acids. Trimming took off 2 bases at V and 5 bases at J, with 12 bases between the two ends. Germline V gene sequence: CDR1 SGHAT, CDR2 FQNNGV. CDR3 sequence (DNA): TGTGCCAGCAGCTTAAAGGGGGTGGGAACTGAAGCTTTCTTT. Its protein product is CASSLKGVGTEAFF.

The chain employs TRBV28 and TRBJ2-5, with D tentatively TRBD1 (5 bases). The V end lost 3 bases, the J end lost 1 base, and 12 bases lay between the germline ends. Per the germline V gene, CDR1 is MDHEN and CDR2 is SYDVKM. This CDR3 has 15 residues. CDR3 coding DNA: TGTGCCAGCAGTTTCCTGAGGCAGGGCCAAGAGACCCAGTACTTC. As protein: CASSFLRQGQETQYF.

The chain joins TRBV3-1 to TRBJ2-7; D call uncertain. From germline, CDR1 is LGHDT and CDR2 YNNKEL (reference sequence). Trimming took 4 bases from V and 7 from J, leaving 26 bases between them. The CDR3 covers 17 residues. CDR3 residues: CASSPLSRISTYNEQYF. CDR3 sequence (DNA): TGTGCCAGCAGCCCCCTTAGCCGGATTTCCACCTACAATGAGCAGTACTTC.

The rearrangement joins TRBV10-3 to TRBJ2-5, with D perhaps TRBD2 (5 bases). This CDR3 is built from 12 residues. Per germline, CDR1 ENHRY and CDR2 SYGVKD. V was cut by 8 bases and J by 4 bases, with 11 bases left in between. The chain's CDR3 is CAIAGRGETQYF. The CDR3 DNA sequence: TGTGCCATCGCCGGACGGGGAGAGACCCAGTACTTC.

The chain couples TRBV7-9 to TRBJ2-1; tentatively, D is TRBD2 (5 bases). The germline V gene has CDR1 SEHNR and CDR2 FQNEAQ (reference sequence). CDR3 size: 16 residues. Between the trimmed V and J ends, which lost 5 bases and 2 bases, there was a span of 16 bases. The CDR3 reads CASSRSVSGTYNEQFF. The CDR3 coding sequence is TGTGCCAGCAGCCGGTCAGTGAGCGGTACCTACAATGAGCAGTTCTTC.

This clonotype has only a few counts. This chain joins TRBV29-1 and TRBJ2-2; D may be TRBD2 (5 bases). CDR3 length equals 12 residues. Germline V gene sequence: CDR1 SQVTM, CDR2 ANQGSEA. The V gene lost 7 bases and the J gene lost 11 bases, with 17 bases spanning the gap. The chain's CDR3 is CSASVTSRELFF. The DNA for the CDR3 is TGCAGCGCCAGCGTTACTAGTAGAGAGCTGTTTTTT.

This clonotype was observed a handful of times. The V and J genes are TRBV20-1 and TRBJ2-7; 11 bases map to TRBD2. V lost 6 bases to trimming and J lost 4 bases; unmatched junction nucleotides: 8. The CDR3 covers 14 residues. Germline-derived CDR1 and CDR2 are DFQATT and SNEGSKA (reference sequence). The CDR3 is CSATRLAGIYEQYF. CDR3 coding DNA: TGCAGTGCCACACGACTAGCGGGGATTTACGAGCAGTACTTC.

The chain joins TRBV5-1 to TRBJ1-1, with 7 bases lining up with TRBD1. V dropped 0 bases and J dropped 1; count of bases not matched to a gene: 12. Germline CDR1 SGHRS, CDR2 YFSETQ. This CDR3 contains 18 residues. Written as DNA, the CDR3 is TGCGCCAGCAGCTTGGGGGGTCTAGGAGGACAGGCGAACACTGAAGCTTTCTTT. It encodes CASSLGGLGGQANTEAFF.

The J gene is TRBJ2-5, the V gene TRBV9; tentative D call: TRBD1 (6 bases). V shed 3 bases and J shed 1 base, with 22 bases lying between them. The CDR3 is 18 amino acids. The germline CDR1 and CDR2 sequences are SGDLS and YYNGEE. CDR3 coding DNA: TGTGCCAGCAGCGGAGGGAAACAGGGAAGTCACCCCCAAGAGACCCAGTACTTC. As protein: CASSGGKQGSHPQETQYF.